This T cell receptor beta chain was observed in a study of Tregs in tolerant kidney transplant recipients. TCRdb's table, derived via immunoSEQ multiplex PCR, lists solely in-frame clones and lacks some. The table records about 88,000 clones, just over 90% of them present only once. Trimming removed 3 bases from V and 6 bases from J; junction bases left unmatched: 1. The CDR3 is made up of 12 amino acids. The germline V gene encodes CDR1 SGHRS and CDR2 YFSETQ. Overall study results and limits: Few patients were studied, so findings need validation in larger groups. Expanding Tregs on activated donor B cells appeared to best identify donor-specific TCRbeta clones. This study did not directly address biological reproducibility.

For this clone: Its antigen is as yet unknown.

Unstimulated Tregs (CD4+CD25+CD127-) and CD4+CD25- non-Tregs were sorted from PBMCs. This clonotype was sampled from a human donor in good health. Sequencing was performed on CD8+ T cells from blood. The V gene is TRBV5-1, the J gene TRBJ2-7, with 9 bases matching TRBD1. This CDR3 reads CASSWTGVEQYF. The CDR3 region has the DNA TGCGCCAGCAGCTGGACAGGGGTCGAGCAGTACTTC.